Each of the 6 T cell receptor beta chains below was sequenced from the same sample in a study of cytomegalovirus exposure and HLA in healthy donors. Primers: 60 Vbeta forward and 13 Jbeta reverse. TCRdb's copy holds only in-frame clones and misses some; the assay was immunoSEQ multiplex PCR. Of 85,000 to 100,000 clones listed, roughly four fifths are singletons. Source material: PBMCs. These receptors were collected from a woman aged 18-29 years in good health and CMV-seropositive.

The chain employs TRBV28 and TRBJ2-3; TRBD1 agrees at 9 bases. Germline lookup yields CDR1 MDHEN and CDR2 SYDVKM. V lost 6 bases to trimming and J lost 1 base; unmatched junction nucleotides: 11. The length of the CDR3 is 17 residues. CDR3 sequence reads: CASSTTGGPHRTDTQYF. The CDR3 nucleotides read TGTGCCAGCAGCACAACAGGGGGCCCACACCGCACAGATACGCAGTATTTT.

This chain connects TRBV5-1 to TRBJ2-3, with D perhaps TRBD2 (6 bases). CDR3 length: 14 amino acids. The germline V and J ends were trimmed by 5 bases and 2 bases, with 12 bases remaining between them. Germline assignment: CDR1 SGHRS and CDR2 YFSETQ. CDR3 in amino acids: CASSRGLLTDTQYF. CDR3 nucleotides: TGCGCCAGCAGTCGCGGACTACTCACAGATACGCAGTATTTT.

J is TRBJ2-7 and V is TRBV11-2, with 8 nucleotides matching TRBD1. The junction had 8 bases not matched to a gene; V was cut back by 5 bases and J by 2 bases. This CDR3 has 15 amino acids. The germline CDR1 and CDR2 sequences are SGHAT and FQNNGV. The CDR3: CASSPMRTGTYEQYF. In DNA form, the CDR3 reads TGTGCCAGCAGCCCCATGAGGACAGGGACCTACGAGCAGTACTTC. Complete variable domain (other parts from reference TRBV11-2 and TRBJ2-7): EAGVAQSPRYKIIEKRQSVAFWCNPISGHATLYWYQQILGQGPKLLIQFQNNGVVDDSQLPKDRFSAERLKGVDSTLKIQPAKLEDSAVYLCASSPMRTGTYEQYFGPGTRLTVT.

V gene TRBV27 combines with J gene TRBJ2-3; D not certain. The CDR3 length is 16 residues. V lost 0 bases to trimming and J lost 0 bases, with 10 bases between them. Per germline, CDR1 MNHEY and CDR2 SMNVEV (reference sequence). The CDR3 DNA reads TGTGCCAGCAGTTTATCGGGCAGACCTAGCACAGATACGCAGTATTTT. It codes for CASSLSGRPSTDTQYF.

The chain links TRBV5-1 to TRBJ2-7; 12 bases agree with TRBD2. The length of the CDR3 is 15 residues. V was pared by 6 bases and J by 4 bases, with 8 bases of the junction left unmatched. The germline V gene has CDR1 SGHRS and CDR2 YFSETQ. The CDR3 DNA follows: TGCGCCAGCAACCTGGGACTAGCGGGTGAGTACGAGCAGTACTTC. Translating gives CASNLGLAGEYEQYF.

The rearrangement joins TRBV6-5 to TRBJ1-1; D is possibly TRBD1 (5 bases). Germline CDR1 is MNHEY and CDR2 is SVGAGI. The CDR3 totals 12 residues. V was trimmed by 6 bases and J by 6 bases, leaving 11 bases between them. For the CDR3, the DNA is TGTGCCAGCAGCCCAGGGTTCCCTGAAGCTTTCTTT. It codes for CASSPGFPEAFF.